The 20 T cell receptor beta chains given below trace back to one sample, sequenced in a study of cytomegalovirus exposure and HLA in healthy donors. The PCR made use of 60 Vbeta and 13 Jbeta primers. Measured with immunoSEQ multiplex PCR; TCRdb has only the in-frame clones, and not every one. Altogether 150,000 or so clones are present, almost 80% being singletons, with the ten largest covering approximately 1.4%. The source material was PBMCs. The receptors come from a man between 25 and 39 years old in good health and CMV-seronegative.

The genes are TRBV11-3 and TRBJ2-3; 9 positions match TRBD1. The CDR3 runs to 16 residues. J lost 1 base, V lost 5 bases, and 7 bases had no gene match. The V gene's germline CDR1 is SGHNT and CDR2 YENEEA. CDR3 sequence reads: CASSKQGAFGTDTQYF. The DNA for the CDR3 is TGTGCCAGCAGCAAACAGGGGGCGTTTGGCACAGATACGCAGTATTTT.

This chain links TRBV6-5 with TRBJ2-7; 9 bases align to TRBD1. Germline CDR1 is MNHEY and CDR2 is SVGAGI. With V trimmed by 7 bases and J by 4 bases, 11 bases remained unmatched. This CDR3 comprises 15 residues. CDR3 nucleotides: TGTGCCAGCAAGGGTGCTCCCGGACAGGGGTACGAGCAGTACTTC. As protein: CASKGAPGQGYEQYF.

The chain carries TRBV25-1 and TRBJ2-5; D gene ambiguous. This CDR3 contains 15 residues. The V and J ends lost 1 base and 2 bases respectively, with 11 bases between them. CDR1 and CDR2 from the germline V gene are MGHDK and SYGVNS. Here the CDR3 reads CASSEFFRRQETQYF. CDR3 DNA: TGTGCCAGCAGTGAATTCTTCAGAAGACAAGAGACCCAGTACTTC.

The CDR3 nucleotides read TGTGCCAGCAGTTCCCCGACTAGCGGGAGTTCTGGTGAGCAGTTCTTC. Protein sequence: CASSSPTSGSSGEQFF. The chain combines TRBV28 with TRBJ2-1; TRBD2 matches 12 bases. With V trimmed by 4 bases and J by 9 bases, 10 bases remained unmatched. CDR1 MDHEN and CDR2 SYDVKM come from the germline V gene. CDR3 length equals 16 residues.

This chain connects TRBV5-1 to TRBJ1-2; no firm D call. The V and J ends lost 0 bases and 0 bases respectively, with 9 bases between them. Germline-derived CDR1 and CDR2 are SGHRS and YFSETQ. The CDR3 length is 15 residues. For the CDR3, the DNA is TGCGCCAGCAGCTTGGTTATGGGCTCTAACTATGGCTACACCTTC. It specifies CASSLVMGSNYGYTF.

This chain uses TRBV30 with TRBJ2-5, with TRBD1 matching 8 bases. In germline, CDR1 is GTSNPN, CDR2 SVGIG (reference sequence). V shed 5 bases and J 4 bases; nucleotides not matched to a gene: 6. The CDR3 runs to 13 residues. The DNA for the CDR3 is TGTGCCTGGGGTGCAGGGGGCGGAGAGACCCAGTACTTC. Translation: CAWGAGGGETQYF.

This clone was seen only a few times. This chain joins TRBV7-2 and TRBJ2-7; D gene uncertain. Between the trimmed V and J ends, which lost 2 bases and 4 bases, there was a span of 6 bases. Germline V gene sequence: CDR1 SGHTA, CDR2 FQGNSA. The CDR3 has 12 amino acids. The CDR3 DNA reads TGTGCCAGCAGCTTATACGGTTACGAGCAGTACTTC. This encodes CASSLYGYEQYF.

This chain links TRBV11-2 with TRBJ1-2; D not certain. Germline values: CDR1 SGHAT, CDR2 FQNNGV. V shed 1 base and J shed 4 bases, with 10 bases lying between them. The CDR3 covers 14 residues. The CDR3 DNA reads TGTGCCAGCAGCTTAGGCACCCTCGGCTATGGCTACACCTTC. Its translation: CASSLGTLGYGYTF.

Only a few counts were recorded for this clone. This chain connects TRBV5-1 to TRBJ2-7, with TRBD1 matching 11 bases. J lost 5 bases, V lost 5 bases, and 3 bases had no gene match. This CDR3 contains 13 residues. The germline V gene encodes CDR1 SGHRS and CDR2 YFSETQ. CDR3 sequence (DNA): TGCGCCAGCAGGGGGACAGGGGGTCACGAGCAGTACTTC. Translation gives CASRGTGGHEQYF.

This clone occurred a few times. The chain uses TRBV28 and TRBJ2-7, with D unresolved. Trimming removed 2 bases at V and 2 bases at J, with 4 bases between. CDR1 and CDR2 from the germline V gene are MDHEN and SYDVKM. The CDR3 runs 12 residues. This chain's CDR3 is CASSLQTYEQYF. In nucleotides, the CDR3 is TGTGCCAGCAGTTTACAGACCTACGAGCAGTACTTC.

The CDR3 DNA reads as TGTGCCAGCAGAAAGCCGGGACACACCGCAAAACTGTTTTTT. It yields the protein CASRKPGHTAKLFF. The chain joins TRBV28 to TRBJ1-4, with D possibly matching TRBD1 (6 bases). Germline V gene data show CDR1 as MDHEN and CDR2 as SYDVKM. This CDR3 contains 14 residues. Trimming took off 6 bases at V and 10 bases at J, with 18 bases between the two ends. Using reference TRBV28 and TRBJ1-4 for the parts outside the CDR3, the full variable domain is DVKVTQSSRYLVKRTGEKVFLECVQDMDHENMFWYRQDPGLGLRLIYFSYDVKMKEKGDIPEGYSVSREKKERFSLILESASTNQTSMYLCASRKPGHTAKLFFGSGTQLSVL.

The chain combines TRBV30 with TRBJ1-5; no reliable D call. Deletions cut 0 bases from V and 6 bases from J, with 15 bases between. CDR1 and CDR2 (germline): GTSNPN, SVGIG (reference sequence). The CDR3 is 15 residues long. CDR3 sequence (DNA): TGTGCCTGGAGTGTACTAGGATTAGGGCGTCAGCCCCAGCATTTT. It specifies CAWSVLGLGRQPQHF.

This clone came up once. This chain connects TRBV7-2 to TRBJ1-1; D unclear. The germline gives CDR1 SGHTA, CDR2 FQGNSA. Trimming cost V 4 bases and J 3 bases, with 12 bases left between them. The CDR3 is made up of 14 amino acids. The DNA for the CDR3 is TGTGCCAGCAGCTCGCCACCCCGGGACACTGAAGCTTTCTTT. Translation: CASSSPPRDTEAFF.

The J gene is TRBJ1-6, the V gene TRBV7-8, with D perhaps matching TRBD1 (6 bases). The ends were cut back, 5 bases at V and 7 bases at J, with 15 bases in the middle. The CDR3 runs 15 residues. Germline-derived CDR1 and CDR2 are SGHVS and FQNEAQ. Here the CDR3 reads CASSGGGGLNSPLHF. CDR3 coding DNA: TGTGCCAGCAGCGGCGGGGGGGGCTTAAATTCACCCCTCCACTTT. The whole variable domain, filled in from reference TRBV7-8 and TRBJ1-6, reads GAGVSQSPRYKVAKRGQDVALRCDPISGHVSLFWYQQALGQGPEFLTYFQNEAQLDKSGLPSDRFFAERPEGSVSTLKIQRTQQEDSAVYLCASSGGGGLNSPLHFGNGTRLTVT.

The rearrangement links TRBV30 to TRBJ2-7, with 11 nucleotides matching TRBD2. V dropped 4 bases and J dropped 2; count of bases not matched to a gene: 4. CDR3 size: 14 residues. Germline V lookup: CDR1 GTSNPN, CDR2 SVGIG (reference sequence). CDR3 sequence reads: CAWKLTSGTYEQYF. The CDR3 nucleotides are TGTGCCTGGAAGTTGACTAGCGGGACCTACGAGCAGTACTTC.

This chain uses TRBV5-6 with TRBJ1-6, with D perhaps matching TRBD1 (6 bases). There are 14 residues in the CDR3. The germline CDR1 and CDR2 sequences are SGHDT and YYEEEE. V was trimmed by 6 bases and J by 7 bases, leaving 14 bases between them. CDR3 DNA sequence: TGTGCCAGCAATTTGAGGACAGCAAATTCACCCCTCCACTTT. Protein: CASNLRTANSPLHF. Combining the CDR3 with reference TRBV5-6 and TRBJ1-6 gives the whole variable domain DAGVTQSPTHLIKTRGQQVTLRCSPKSGHDTVSWYQQALGQGPQFIFQYYEEEERQRGNFPDRFSGHQFPNYSSELNVNALLLGDSALYLCASNLRTANSPLHFGNGTRLTVT.

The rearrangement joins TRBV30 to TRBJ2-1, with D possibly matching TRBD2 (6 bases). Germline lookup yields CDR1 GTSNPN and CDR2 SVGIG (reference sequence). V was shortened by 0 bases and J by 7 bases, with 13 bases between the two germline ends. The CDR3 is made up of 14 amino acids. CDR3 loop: CAWSVQAGLNEQFF. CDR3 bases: TGTGCCTGGAGTGTACAGGCGGGATTGAATGAGCAGTTCTTC.

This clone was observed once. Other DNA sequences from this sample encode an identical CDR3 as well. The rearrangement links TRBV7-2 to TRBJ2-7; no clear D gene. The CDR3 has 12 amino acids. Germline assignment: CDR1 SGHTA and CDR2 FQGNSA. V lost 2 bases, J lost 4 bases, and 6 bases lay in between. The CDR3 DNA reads TGTGCCAGCAGCTTATCGTTGTACGAGCAGTACTTC. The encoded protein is CASSLSLYEQYF. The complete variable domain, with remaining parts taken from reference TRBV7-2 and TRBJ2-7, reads GAGVSQSPSNKVTEKGKDVELRCDPISGHTALYWYRQSLGQGLEFLIYFQGNSAPDKSGLPSDRFSAERTGGSVSTLTIQRTQQEDSAVYLCASSLSLYEQYFGPGTRLTVT.

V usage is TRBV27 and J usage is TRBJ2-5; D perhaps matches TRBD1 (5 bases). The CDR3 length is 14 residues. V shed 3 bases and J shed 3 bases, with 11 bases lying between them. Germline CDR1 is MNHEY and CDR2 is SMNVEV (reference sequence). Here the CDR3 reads CASSFQGLEETQYF. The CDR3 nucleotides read TGTGCCAGCAGTTTTCAGGGCTTGGAAGAGACCCAGTACTTC.

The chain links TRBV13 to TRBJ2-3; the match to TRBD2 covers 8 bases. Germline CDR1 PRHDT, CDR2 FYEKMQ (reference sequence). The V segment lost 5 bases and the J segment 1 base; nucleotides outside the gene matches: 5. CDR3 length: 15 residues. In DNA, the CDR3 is TGTGCCAGCAGCCCGGGAGGGAGGGGCACAGATACGCAGTATTTT. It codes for CASSPGGRGTDTQYF.